This passage covers 10 T cell receptor beta chains from one sample sequenced in a study of Tregs in tolerant kidney transplant recipients. Only in-frame clones appear in the TCRdb table, and some are missing; sequencing was by immunoSEQ multiplex PCR. The profile shows about 110,000 clones, 90% of them singletons. The material sequenced was CD4+ T cells from blood, taken before the transplant. The receptors come from a human donor who received a combined kidney and bone marrow transplant.

V usage is TRBV5-6 and J usage is TRBJ1-5, with D perhaps matching TRBD1 (5 bases). The ends were cut back, 1 base at V and 3 bases at J, with 8 bases in the middle. Germline-derived CDR1 and CDR2 are SGHDT and YYEEEE. The length of the CDR3 is 14 residues. In nucleotides, the CDR3 is TGTGCCAGCAGCTTGAACAGGCACAATCAGCCCCAGCATTTT. Translation: CASSLNRHNQPQHF.

This chain links TRBV5-1 with TRBJ2-7, with D unclear. Between the trimmed V and J ends, which lost 2 bases and 2 bases, there was a span of 11 bases. This CDR3 comprises 14 residues. Looked up from germline, CDR1 is SGHRS and CDR2 is YFSETQ. In nucleotides, the CDR3 is TGCGCCAGCAGCTTCACAGTATCTACCTACGAGCAGTACTTC. Its protein is CASSFTVSTYEQYF.

The chain uses TRBV28 and TRBJ1-4; no clear D. Trimming removed 2 bases from V and 5 bases from J, with 18 bases in between. This CDR3 has 17 residues. Germline V CDR1 and CDR2: MDHEN, SYDVKM. The CDR3 sequence is CASSLDPSATGNEKLFF. CDR3 sequence (DNA): TGTGCCAGCAGTTTAGATCCCAGTGCAACGGGGAATGAAAAACTGTTTTTT.

V usage is TRBV7-2 and J usage is TRBJ1-2; D is uncertain. This CDR3 has 14 residues. CDR1 and CDR2 (germline): SGHTA, FQGNSA. V was cut by 4 bases and J by 6 bases, with 15 bases left in between. CDR3 loop: CASSYLGRMNGYTF. In nucleotides, the CDR3 is TGTGCCAGCAGCTATTTGGGCAGGATGAATGGCTACACCTTC.

This chain joins TRBV11-3 and TRBJ1-1, with D possibly matching TRBD1 (6 bases). V lost 5 bases and J lost 1, with 14 bases in between. Per germline, CDR1 SGHNT and CDR2 YENEEA. This CDR3 spans 15 amino acids. The CDR3, as DNA: TGTGCCAGCAGCGGGGGCCCGCAAGGGAACACTGAAGCTTTCTTT. It specifies CASSGGPQGNTEAFF. The complete variable domain, with remaining parts taken from reference TRBV11-3 and TRBJ1-1, reads EAGVVQSPRYKIIEKKQPVAFWCNPISGHNTLYWYLQNLGQGPELLIRYENEEAVDDSQLPKDRFSAERLKGVDSTLKIQPAELGDSAVYLCASSGGPQGNTEAFFGQGTRLTVV.

In this sample, this clone turned up a few times. V is TRBV14 and J is TRBJ1-2, with TRBD1 matching over 8 bases. The CDR3 covers 13 residues. Germline V gene lookup returns CDR1 SGHDN and CDR2 FVKESK. J lost 2 bases, V lost 7 bases, and 3 bases had no gene match. DNA for the CDR3: TGTGCCAGCACCCGGGACAGGAACTATGGCTACACCTTC. Residues: CASTRDRNYGYTF.

V usage is TRBV15 and J usage is TRBJ2-5; 8 positions agree with TRBD2. With V trimmed by 5 bases and J by 5 bases, 7 bases remained unmatched. Germline CDR1 is LNHNV and CDR2 is YYDKDF (reference sequence). The CDR3 consists of 14 residues. CDR3 bases: TGTGCCACCAGCTTTCCGGGGGGGCGGGAGACCCAGTACTTC. As protein: CATSFPGGRETQYF.

J is TRBJ1-1 and V is TRBV28, with TRBD1 as a possible D gene (6 bases). This CDR3 is 15 amino acids long. Deletions cut 9 bases from V and 4 bases from J, with 21 bases between. Germline CDR1 MDHEN, CDR2 SYDVKM. Written as DNA, the CDR3 is TGTGCCAGTCAGGGGAGCCCTCGAAAGGGCACTGAAGCTTTCTTT. Amino acids: CASQGSPRKGTEAFF.

This chain uses TRBV6-6 with TRBJ2-7; D is uncertain. CDR3 length: 14 amino acids. Deletions cut 1 base from V and 3 bases from J, with 10 bases between. Per the germline V gene, CDR1 is MNHNY and CDR2 is SVGAGI (reference sequence). The CDR3 sequence: CASSYYGPGYEQYF. The DNA for the CDR3 is TGTGCCAGCAGTTACTACGGCCCGGGCTACGAGCAGTACTTC.

The chain couples TRBV6-7 to TRBJ1-1; a possible D gene is TRBD1 (5 bases). TRBV6-7 is an open reading frame, and its role is uncertain. CDR3 length: 14 residues. Trimming took off 2 bases at V and 5 bases at J, with 12 bases between the two ends. The CDR3 region has the DNA TGTGCCAGCAGTTACAGGCAGGGAGGAACTGAAGCTTTCTTT. This translates into CASSYRQGGTEAFF.